The source of this T cell receptor beta chain is a study of identical twins. Using its own MiXCR run on the 5' RACE reads, TCRdb lists one record per CDR3 protein. The sample records over 500,000 distinct CDR3 sequences, approximately 22% being singletons. CDR3 size: 15 residues. CDR1 is SGHVS, CDR2 FQNEAQ, per germline. The germline V and J ends were trimmed by 5 bases and 4 bases, with 14 bases remaining between them. This same sample was also taken into another study, of T cells expressing NK-cell markers.

The source is a woman younger than 30 in good health. V usage is TRBV7-8 and J usage is TRBJ2-2; the D call may be TRBD1 or TRBD2 (5 bases each). Sequenced sample: CD4+ T cells sorted from blood. DNA for the CDR3: TGTGCCAGCAGCGACCGGGACGGGACCACCGGGGAGCTGTTTTTT. Its translation is CASSDRDGTTGELFF. Full variable domain (outside the CDR3, taken from reference TRBV7-8 and TRBJ2-2): GAGVSQSPRYKVAKRGQDVALRCDPISGHVSLFWYQQALGQGPEFLTYFQNEAQLDKSGLPSDRFFAERPEGSVSTLKIQRTQQEDSAVYLCASSDRDGTTGELFFGEGSRLTVL.